This T cell receptor (beta chain) appears in the sequencing data of a study of immune heterogeneity within non-small cell lung tumors. Notes on the study in general: Identical dominant CDR3 beta clonotypes recurred across a patient's tumor sites, together with site-unique high-frequency clones.

It was a multiplex PCR that amplified TCR beta CDR3, with 32 V and 13 J primers. Using its own MiXCR run on the multiplex PCR reads, TCRdb lists one record per CDR3 protein. Among 8,000 to 13,000 distinct CDR3 sequences listed, roughly 17% were seen once. At 550 to 700 ng per sample, bulk tumor genomic DNA provided the template. Surgery yielded several widely spaced biopsies per primary tumor. Patients with untreated, newly diagnosed non-small cell lung cancer underwent curative surgery. Having surgery with curative intent, the donors were patients newly diagnosed with non-small cell lung cancer. Deletions cut 6 bases from V and 1 base from J, with 16 bases between. This CDR3 is 16 amino acids long. Germline lookup yields CDR1 MDHEN and CDR2 SYDVKM. This clonotype rates as medium-sized. Its matching antigen is unknown.

The chain joins TRBV28 to TRBJ1-5; D is uncertain. What was sequenced was lung tumor tissue. The receptor comes from a man in his forties with non-small cell lung cancer. In nucleotides, the CDR3 is TGTGCCAGCAGCTCGGGCTGGGGTATAAGCAATCAGCCCCAGCATTTT. This encodes CASSSGWGISNQPQHF.